Listed below are T cell receptor beta chains from one sample, sequenced in a study of regulatory T cells in long-lasting Graves disease. From the multiplex PCR reads, TCRdb called clonotypes with MiXCR, one entry per CDR3 protein. The data contain roughly 560,000 distinct CDR3 sequences, about 12% of them singletons. The sample also formed part of further work on T cells in Graves' hyperthyroidism and ophthalmopathy.

This specimen was peripheral blood mononuclear cells (PBMCs), taken at new diagnosis, from a patient treated with antithyroid drugs. All receptors derive from a woman between 25 and 40 years old with Graves disease. Each CDR3 is given with its conserved first and last residue. D genes are given only for firm matches. The size of a clone is reported for some rows only, either as once, few or many, or as a class for expanded clones.

D gene,clone size,V gene,J gene,CDR3 DNA,CDR3 protein
-,many,TRBV20-1,TRBJ1-5,TGCAGTGCTAGATCGGGACGGATAAATCAGCCCCAGCATTTT,CSARSGRINQPQHF
TRBD1,many,TRBV15,TRBJ1-1,TGTGCCACCAGCATTAGGACAGGAGGGGATAACACTGAAGCTTTCTTT,CATSIRTGGDNTEAFF
-,many,TRBV20-1,TRBJ2-3,TGCAGTGCTAGAGATCCTAGATCCAGTCGCACAGATACGCAGTATTTT,CSARDPRSSRTDTQYF
-,-,TRBV10-3,TRBJ1-2,TGTGCCATCAGTGAGATGTCGGCGTTATGGGATGGCTACACCTTC,CAISEMSALWDGYTF
TRBD1,-,TRBV6-2/TRBV6-3,TRBJ2-7,TGTGCCAGCATCCCAGTCACAGGGGGCTCCTACGAGCAGTACTTC,CASIPVTGGSYEQYF
TRBD2,-,TRBV27,TRBJ2-1,TGTGCCAGCAGTTCATACGGAAGAATAGCGGGAGCGCGTTACAATGAGCAGTTCTTC,CASSSYGRIAGARYNEQFF
-,many,TRBV7-2,TRBJ2-7,TGTGCCAGCAGCCCAACCCCCGGGAACTCCTACGAGCAGTACTTC,CASSPTPGNSYEQYF
TRBD2,few,TRBV4-2,TRBJ2-1,TGTGCCAGCAGCGGGGAGGGGGCGGTGGCTAGCGGGAGGGTGAGGAGCTCCTACAATGAGCAGTTCTTC,CASSGEGAVASGRVRSSYNEQFF
-,many,TRBV19,TRBJ1-5,TGTGCCAGTAGTACCCGAACAGGGTTGAGTCAGCCCCAGCATTTT,CASSTRTGLSQPQHF
TRBD2,many,TRBV27,TRBJ2-5,TGTGCCAGCAGACCACTAGCGGACCAAGAGACCCAGTACTTC,CASRPLADQETQYF
-,-,TRBV9,TRBJ2-7,TGTGCCAGCAGCGTAGGACCGGGGGATCAATACGAGCAGTACTTC,CASSVGPGDQYEQYF
-,many,TRBV6-2/TRBV6-3,TRBJ1-6,TGTGCCAGCAGGTCCTTCCTTGACTCGCCCCACCTCCACTTT,CASRSFLDSPHLHF
TRBD2,many,TRBV12-3/TRBV12-4,TRBJ2-1,TGTGCCAGCAGTCAAGACGCGGGGGGATACAATGAGCAGTTCTTC,CASSQDAGGYNEQFF
-,many,TRBV6-5,TRBJ2-7,TGTGCCAGCAGTTTGAGACCACCTAGGACGGAGTACTACGAGCAGTACTTC,CASSLRPPRTEYYEQYF
-,many,TRBV11-2,TRBJ1-6,TGTGCCAGCAGCTTAGATCGGTGGTCACCCCTCCACTTT,CASSLDRWSPLHF
TRBD1,few,TRBV27,TRBJ2-7,TGTGCCAGCAGCACAGGGGCCTACTACGAGCAGTACTTC,CASSTGAYYEQYF
-,many,TRBV11-3,TRBJ1-1,TGTGCCAGCAGCTTATCTTTGGGTAGGAACACTGAAGCTTTCTTT,CASSLSLGRNTEAFF
TRBD1,many,TRBV12-3/TRBV12-4,TRBJ1-5,TGTGCCAGCAGTTTTCGCTCCCTCCTGGGGGACAGGGGCCAGCCCCAGCATTTT,CASSFRSLLGDRGQPQHF
TRBD1,many,TRBV29-1,TRBJ1-1,TGCAGCGTCACAGGGGAATGGGTGAACACTGAAGCTTTCTTT,CSVTGEWVNTEAFF
TRBD1,many,TRBV28,TRBJ2-5,TGTGCCAGCAGCTTTAGGGACAGGGGGGAGACCCAGTACTTC,CASSFRDRGETQYF
TRBD2,many,TRBV2,TRBJ2-7,TGTGCCAGCAGTGAAAGTCGGCTAGCGGGCACCTACGAGCAGTACTTC,CASSESRLAGTYEQYF
-,many,TRBV20-1,TRBJ2-7,TGCAGTGCTAGGACCGCAGCAGCTTACGAGCAGTACTTC,CSARTAAAYEQYF
TRBD2,-,TRBV14,TRBJ2-1,TGTGCCAGCAGCCAATTCGATGCCTTTAGCGGGACTAATGAGCAGTTCTTC,CASSQFDAFSGTNEQFF
TRBD1,many,TRBV9,TRBJ1-6,TGTGCCAGCAGCGGGACAGGGGTGTCATCCTCACCCCTCCACTTT,CASSGTGVSSSPLHF
TRBD1,many,TRBV7-2,TRBJ2-1,TGTGCCAGCAGCTCGGGACAGGGCAATGAGCAGTTCTTC,CASSSGQGNEQFF
-,many,TRBV15,TRBJ1-4,TGTGCCACCAGCCTTAAGTTCGGACCAGAACTGTTTTTT,CATSLKFGPELFF
-,few,TRBV19,TRBJ1-2,TGTGCCAGTAGTATAGGACGGGCCTCCTATGGCTACACCTTC,CASSIGRASYGYTF